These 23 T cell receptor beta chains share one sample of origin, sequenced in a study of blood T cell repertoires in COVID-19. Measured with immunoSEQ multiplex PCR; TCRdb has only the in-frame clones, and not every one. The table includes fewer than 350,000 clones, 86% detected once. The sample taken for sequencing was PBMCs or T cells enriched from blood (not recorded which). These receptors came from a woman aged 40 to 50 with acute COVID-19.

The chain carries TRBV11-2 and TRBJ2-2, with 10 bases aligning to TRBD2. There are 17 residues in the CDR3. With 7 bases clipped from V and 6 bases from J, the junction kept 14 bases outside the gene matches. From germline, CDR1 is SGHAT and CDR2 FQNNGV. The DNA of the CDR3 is TGTGCCAGCACCTCTCGTGGAGCGGGAGGGAGTCCCGGGGAGCTGTTTTTT. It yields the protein CASTSRGAGGSPGELFF.

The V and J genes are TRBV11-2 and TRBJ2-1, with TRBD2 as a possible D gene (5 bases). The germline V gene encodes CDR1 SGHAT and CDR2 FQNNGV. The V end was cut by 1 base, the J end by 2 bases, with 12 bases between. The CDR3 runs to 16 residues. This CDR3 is CASSLGSGGTYNEQFF. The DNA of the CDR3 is TGTGCCAGCAGCTTAGGGAGCGGAGGAACCTACAATGAGCAGTTCTTC.

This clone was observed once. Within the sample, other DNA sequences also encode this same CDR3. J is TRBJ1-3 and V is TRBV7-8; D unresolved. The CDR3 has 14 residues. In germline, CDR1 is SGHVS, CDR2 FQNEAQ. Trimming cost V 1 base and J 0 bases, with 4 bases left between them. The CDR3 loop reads CASSLGSSGNTIYF. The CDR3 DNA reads TGTGCCAGCAGCTTAGGTAGCTCTGGAAACACCATATATTTT.

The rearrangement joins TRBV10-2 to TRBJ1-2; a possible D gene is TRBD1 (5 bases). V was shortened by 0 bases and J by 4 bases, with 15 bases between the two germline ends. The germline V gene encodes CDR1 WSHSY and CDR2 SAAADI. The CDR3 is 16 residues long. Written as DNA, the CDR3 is TGCGCCAGCAGTGAGTCGGGCAGGGCCCTATTCTATGGCTACACCTTC. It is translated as CASSESGRALFYGYTF.

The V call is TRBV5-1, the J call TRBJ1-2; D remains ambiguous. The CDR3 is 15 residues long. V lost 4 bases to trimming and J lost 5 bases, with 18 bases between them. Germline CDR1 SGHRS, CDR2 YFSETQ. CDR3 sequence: CASSPTYGVNYGYTF. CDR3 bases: TGCGCCAGCAGCCCAACATACGGGGTTAATTATGGCTACACCTTC.

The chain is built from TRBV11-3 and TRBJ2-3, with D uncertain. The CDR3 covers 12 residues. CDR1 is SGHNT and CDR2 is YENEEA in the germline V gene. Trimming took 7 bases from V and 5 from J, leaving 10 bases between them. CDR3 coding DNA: TGTGCCAGCACCAAACCCGGAGATACGCAGTATTTT. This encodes CASTKPGDTQYF.

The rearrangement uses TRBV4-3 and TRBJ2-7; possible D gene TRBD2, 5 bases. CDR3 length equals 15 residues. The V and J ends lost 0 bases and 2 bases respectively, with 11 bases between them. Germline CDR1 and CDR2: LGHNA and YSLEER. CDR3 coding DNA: TGCGCCAGCAGCCAAGATACGGGGAACACCTACGAGCAGTACTTC. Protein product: CASSQDTGNTYEQYF.

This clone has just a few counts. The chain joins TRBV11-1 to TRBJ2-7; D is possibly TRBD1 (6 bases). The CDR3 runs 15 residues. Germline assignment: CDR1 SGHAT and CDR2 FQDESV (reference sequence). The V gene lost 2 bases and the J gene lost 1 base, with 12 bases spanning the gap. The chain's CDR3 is CASSLFVQGSYEQYF. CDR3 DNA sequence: TGTGCCAGCAGCTTATTCGTACAGGGATCCTACGAGCAGTACTTC.

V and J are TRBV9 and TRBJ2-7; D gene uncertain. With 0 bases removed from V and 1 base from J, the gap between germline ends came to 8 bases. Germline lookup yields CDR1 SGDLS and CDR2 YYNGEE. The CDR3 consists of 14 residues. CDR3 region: CASSVAQESYEQYF. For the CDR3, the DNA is TGTGCCAGCAGCGTAGCTCAGGAATCCTACGAGCAGTACTTC. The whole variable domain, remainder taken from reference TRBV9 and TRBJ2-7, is DSGVTQTPKHLITATGQRVTLRCSPRSGDLSVYWYQQSLDQGLQFLIQYYNGEERAKGNILERFSAQQFPDLHSELNLSSLELGDSALYFCASSVAQESYEQYFGPGTRLTVT.

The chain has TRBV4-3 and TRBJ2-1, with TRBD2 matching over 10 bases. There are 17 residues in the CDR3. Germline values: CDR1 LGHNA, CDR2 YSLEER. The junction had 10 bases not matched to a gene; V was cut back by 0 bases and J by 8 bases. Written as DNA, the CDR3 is TGCGCCAGCAGCCAAGAATCCTCTAGCGGGAGTTTATATGAGCAGTTCTTC. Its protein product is CASSQESSSGSLYEQFF.

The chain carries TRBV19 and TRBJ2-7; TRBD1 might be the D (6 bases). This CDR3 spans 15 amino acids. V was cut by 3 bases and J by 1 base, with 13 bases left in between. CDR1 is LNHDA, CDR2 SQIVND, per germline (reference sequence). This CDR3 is CASSMGAGASYEQYF. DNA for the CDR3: TGTGCCAGTAGTATGGGCGCAGGGGCATCCTACGAGCAGTACTTC.

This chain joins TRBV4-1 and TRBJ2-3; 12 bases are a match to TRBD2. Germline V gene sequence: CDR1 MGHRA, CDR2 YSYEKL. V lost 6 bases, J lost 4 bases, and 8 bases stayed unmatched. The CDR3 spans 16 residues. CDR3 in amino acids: CASSLAGGLGADTQYF. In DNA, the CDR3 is TGCGCCAGCAGTCTAGCGGGGGGGCTTGGAGCAGATACGCAGTATTTT.

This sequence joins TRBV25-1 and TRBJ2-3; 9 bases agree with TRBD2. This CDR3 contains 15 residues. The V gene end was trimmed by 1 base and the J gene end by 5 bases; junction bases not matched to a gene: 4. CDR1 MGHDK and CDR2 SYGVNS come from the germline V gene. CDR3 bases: TGTGCCAGCAGTGAATTAGGCGGGGGGGAAGATACGCAGTATTTT. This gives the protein CASSELGGGEDTQYF.

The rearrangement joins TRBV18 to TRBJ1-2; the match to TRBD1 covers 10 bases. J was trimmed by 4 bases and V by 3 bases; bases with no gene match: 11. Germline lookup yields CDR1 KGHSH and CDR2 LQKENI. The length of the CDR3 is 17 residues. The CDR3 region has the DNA TGTGCCAGCTCACCCACCGGGACAGGGGTCGGGGTCTATGGCTACACCTTC. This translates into CASSPTGTGVGVYGYTF.

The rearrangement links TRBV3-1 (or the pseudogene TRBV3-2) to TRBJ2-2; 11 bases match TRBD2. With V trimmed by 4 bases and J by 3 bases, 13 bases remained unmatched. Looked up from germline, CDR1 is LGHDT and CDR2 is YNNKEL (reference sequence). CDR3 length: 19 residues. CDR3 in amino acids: CASSPPPLSGGADTGELFF. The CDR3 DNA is TGTGCCAGCAGCCCACCCCCCCTTAGCGGGGGGGCTGACACCGGGGAGCTGTTTTTT.

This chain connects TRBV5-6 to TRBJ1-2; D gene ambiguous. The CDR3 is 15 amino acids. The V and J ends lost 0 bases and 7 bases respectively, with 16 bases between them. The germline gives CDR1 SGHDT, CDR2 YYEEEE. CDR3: CASSLDDFRAGGYTF. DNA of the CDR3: TGTGCCAGCAGCTTGGATGACTTCCGAGCGGGTGGCTACACCTTC.

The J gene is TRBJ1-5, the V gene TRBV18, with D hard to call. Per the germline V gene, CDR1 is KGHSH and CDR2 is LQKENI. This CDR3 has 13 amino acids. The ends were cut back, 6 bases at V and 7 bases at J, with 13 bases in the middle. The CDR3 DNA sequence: TGTGCCAGCTCCGTTGGGCGGGTCCAGCCCCAGCATTTT. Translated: CASSVGRVQPQHF.

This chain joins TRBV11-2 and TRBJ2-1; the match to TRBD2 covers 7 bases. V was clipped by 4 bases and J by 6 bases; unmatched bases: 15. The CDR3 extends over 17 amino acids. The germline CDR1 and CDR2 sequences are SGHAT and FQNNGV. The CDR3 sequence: CASSSRPTGGRTNEQFF. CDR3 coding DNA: TGTGCCAGCAGCTCCCGCCCAACTGGCGGGAGAACCAATGAGCAGTTCTTC.

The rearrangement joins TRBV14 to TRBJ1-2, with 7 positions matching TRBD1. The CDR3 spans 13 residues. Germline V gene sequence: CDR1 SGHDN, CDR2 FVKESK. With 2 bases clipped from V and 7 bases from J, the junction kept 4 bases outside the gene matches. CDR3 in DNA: TGTGCCAGCAGCCAAAACCGACAGGGTGGCTACACCTTC. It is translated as CASSQNRQGGYTF.

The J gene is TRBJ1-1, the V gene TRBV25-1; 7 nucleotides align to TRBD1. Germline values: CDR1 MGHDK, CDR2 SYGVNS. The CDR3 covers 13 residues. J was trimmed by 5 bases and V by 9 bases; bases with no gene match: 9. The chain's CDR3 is CASNQGVGTEAFF. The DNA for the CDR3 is TGTGCCAGTAACCAGGGGGTGGGAACTGAAGCTTTCTTT. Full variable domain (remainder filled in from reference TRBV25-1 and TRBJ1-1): EADIYQTPRYLVIGTGKKITLECSQTMGHDKMYWYQQDPGMELHLIHYSYGVNSTEKGDLSSESTVSRIRTEHFPLTLESARPSHTSQYLCASNQGVGTEAFFGQGTRLTVV.

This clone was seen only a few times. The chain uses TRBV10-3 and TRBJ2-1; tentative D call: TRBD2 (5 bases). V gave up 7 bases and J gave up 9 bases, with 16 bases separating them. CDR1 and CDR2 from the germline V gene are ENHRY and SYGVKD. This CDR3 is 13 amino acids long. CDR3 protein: CAIMNSGVGEQFF. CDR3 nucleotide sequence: TGTGCCATCATGAATTCCGGGGTAGGTGAGCAGTTCTTC.

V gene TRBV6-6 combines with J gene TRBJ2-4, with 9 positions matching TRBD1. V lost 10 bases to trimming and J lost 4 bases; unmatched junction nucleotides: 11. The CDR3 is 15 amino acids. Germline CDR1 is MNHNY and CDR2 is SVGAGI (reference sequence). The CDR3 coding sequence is TGTGCCATCTTTTCCCCGGACAGGGGAAAAAACATTCAGTACTTC. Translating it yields CAIFSPDRGKNIQYF.

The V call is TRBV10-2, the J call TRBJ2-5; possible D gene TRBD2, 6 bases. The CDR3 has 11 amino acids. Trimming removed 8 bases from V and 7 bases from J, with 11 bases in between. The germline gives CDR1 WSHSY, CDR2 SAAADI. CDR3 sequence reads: CASDPGGTQYF. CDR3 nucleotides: TGCGCCAGCGACCCCGGGGGGACCCAGTACTTC.